This TCR beta chain is from a study of graft-versus-host responses after intestinal transplantation. About the study: The transplants performed in recipients were multivisceral, liver-intestinal, or isolated intestinal.

Findings and limits, study-wide: Some GvH clones were seen earlier in gut or blood, suggesting intestinal origin. Researchers found peak circulating GvH clone levels linked to early post-transplant HvG declines. The study found high graft-versus-host to host-versus-graft clonal ratios in allografts of patients with graft-donor T cell macrochimerism.

In regard to this clone: No antigen is known for it.

TCRdb's table, derived via immunoSEQ multiplex PCR, lists solely in-frame clones and lacks some. The sample consists of fewer than 85,000 clones, approximately 96% of them appearing once. The CDR3 runs to 11 residues. Germline V CDR1 and CDR2: SNHLY, FYNNEI. V gave up 9 bases and J gave up 4 bases; unmatched junction bases: 1. The chain carries TRBV2 and TRBJ1-1; 8 positions agree with TRBD1. The clonotype was recovered from a human donor who received an intestinal transplant. This sample comprised unstimulated CD8+ T cells sorted from spleen or lymph node cells, obtained before intestinal transplant. The CDR3 DNA reads TGTGCCAGTACAGGGGGCACTGAAGCTTTCTTT. Protein: CASTGGTEAFF.